This record looks at one T cell receptor (beta chain) sequence and its context. Antigen unknown. These data originate in a study of type 1 regulatory T cells. At the level of the study: An in vitro protocol generated T-allo10, a Tr1-enriched, alloantigen-specific CD4 T cell product.

Via MiXCR, TCRdb re-called the reads, giving one row per CDR3 protein. The sample comprises over 55,000 distinct CDR3 sequences, around 68% of which are singletons, and 7.6% rests with the top ten. Germline assignment: CDR1 DFQATT and CDR2 SNEGSKA (reference sequence). The V segment lost 4 bases and the J segment 0 bases; nucleotides outside the gene matches: 14. The CDR3 has 18 amino acids. T-allo10 cells from the graft donor were described as anergic, host-alloantigen-specific, and alloantigen-specific suppressors. V gene TRBV20-1 combines with J gene TRBJ2-2, with TRBD2 identical over 7 bases. The specimen sequenced was cultured T cells, either the whole culture or a sorted T cell fraction (not recorded which). Documented subset: Tr1-enriched cell product generated in vitro against host alloantigens. The sequence was collected from a human donor in good health. The CDR3 DNA reads as TGCAGTGCTACTAGCGGAACCATCGAGTTTACGAACACCGGGGAGCTGTTTTTT. It is translated as CSATSGTIEFTNTGELFF.